Here is one TCR beta chain with its context. Its matching antigen is unknown. Deep-level settings were used for running the assay. Profiled with immunoSEQ multiplex PCR; TCRdb holds only in-frame clones, not every one. This sample has approximately 500,000 clones, with over 75% found just once. This specimen comes from a study of shared clonotypes between healthy human individuals. Study information: Sampling drew on donors who were a couple of women and three men aged 18 to 49.

Study-wide results and caveats: Depth of sequencing was expected to influence donor clonotype sharing.

Participating donors were healthy, HIV-negative adults free of recent acute infections or vaccinations. Germline CDR1 MDHEN, CDR2 SYDVKM. V lost 5 bases to trimming and J lost 3 bases, with 14 bases between them. This CDR3 spans 14 amino acids. The sample was PBMCs. This receptor was obtained from a woman in her forties in good health. Some clones in this sample may be carry-over from other donors' samples. The rearrangement uses TRBV28 and TRBJ2-7; D gene unclear. As DNA, the CDR3 is TGTGCCAGCAGTCTACGAACACGGAGCTACGAGCAGTACTTC. Translation: CASSLRTRSYEQYF.